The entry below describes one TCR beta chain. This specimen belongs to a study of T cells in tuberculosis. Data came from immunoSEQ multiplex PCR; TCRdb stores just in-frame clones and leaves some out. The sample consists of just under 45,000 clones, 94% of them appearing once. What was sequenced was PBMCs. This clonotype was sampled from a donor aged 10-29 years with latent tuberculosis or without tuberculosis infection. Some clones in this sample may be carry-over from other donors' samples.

The CDR3 nucleotides read TGTGCCAGCAGTTTATTGGGCAGGGACTATGGCTACACCTTC. Translation gives CASSLLGRDYGYTF. V and J are TRBV28 and TRBJ1-2, with D possibly matching TRBD1 (5 bases). Trimming shortened V by 1 base and J by 3 bases, and 9 bases separated the two germline ends. The CDR3 runs 14 residues. Germline V CDR1 and CDR2: MDHEN, SYDVKM.